A selection of T cell receptor beta chains follows, all from one sample in a study of T cell responses to AZD1222 COVID-19 vaccine. Assay: immunoSEQ multiplex PCR; the TCRdb copy retains only in-frame clones and omits some. The data show around 120,000 clones, with roughly 85% seen just once and under 3% held by the top ten. The sample here was peripheral blood, taken 28 days after the second AZD1222 dose. These receptors came from an adult who received the AZD1222 COVID-19 vaccine. Both conserved end residues are part of each CDR3. The order of the fields is clone size, D gene, J gene, CDR3 length, V gene, CDR3 protein, CDR3 DNA. D genes are given only for firm matches. The size entry is marked missing in some rows and otherwise reads once, few, many or a size class.

NA NA TRBJ2-1 13 TRBV19 CASTESSYNEQFF TGTGCCAGTACAGAGAGCTCCTACAATGAGCAGTTCTTC
NA NA TRBJ1-2 12 TRBV28 CASSLIPEGYTF TGTGCCAGCAGTCTCATCCCTGAGGGCTACACCTTC
NA NA TRBJ1-1 13 TRBV5-4 CASSLAGNTEAFF TGTGCCAGCAGCTTGGCGGGAAACACTGAAGCTTTCTTT
few NA TRBJ2-2 14 TRBV9 CASSVLLATGELFF TGTGCCAGCAGCGTATTACTAGCTACCGGGGAGCTGTTTTTT
NA NA TRBJ1-5 16 TRBV24-1 CATSDSGGSADQPQHF TGTGCCACCAGTGATTCTGGGGGTTCCGCCGATCAGCCCCAGCATTTT
NA TRBD2 TRBJ2-1 16 TRBV30 CAWSRQGLAGAYEQFF TGTGCCTGGTCCCGGCAAGGACTAGCGGGAGCTTATGAGCAGTTCTTC
NA NA TRBJ2-4 13 TRBV19 CASSIDLGRDQYF TGTGCCAGTAGTATAGATCTGGGCAGGGATCAGTACTTC
NA NA TRBJ1-2 14 TRBV7-3 CASSSGNSNYGYTF TGTGCCAGCAGCTCAGGGAACTCTAACTATGGCTACACCTTC
once NA TRBJ2-1 14 TRBV7-2 CASSSGQGLNEQFF TGTGCCAGCAGCTCGGGGCAGGGACTCAATGAGCAGTTCTTC
few NA TRBJ2-5 16 TRBV7-7 CASSLNPGRVQETQYF TGTGCTAGCAGCTTAAATCCCGGCAGGGTTCAAGAGACCCAGTACTTC
NA NA TRBJ2-1 14 TRBV2 CASNYRDPYNEQFF TGTGCCAGCAATTACCGGGACCCCTACAATGAGCAGTTCTTC
NA NA TRBJ2-1 13 TRBV12-3/TRBV12-4 CASSLFSSNEQFF TGTGCCAGCAGTTTATTCAGCAGCAATGAGCAGTTCTTC
NA NA TRBJ2-2 12 TRBV28 CASSLGFGELFF TGTGCCAGCAGTTTGGGGTTCGGGGAGCTGTTTTTT
NA NA TRBJ2-5 12 TRBV3-1/TRBV3-2 CASSGPQETQYF TGTGCCAGCAGCGGCCCCCAAGAGACCCAGTACTTC
NA TRBD1 TRBJ1-1 16 TRBV27 CASSFRTGIMNTEAFF TGTGCCAGCAGTTTTAGGACAGGGATCATGAACACTGAAGCTTTCTTT
once NA TRBJ1-2 13 TRBV4-1 CASSHAGATGYTF TGCGCCAGCAGCCACGCGGGGGCGACCGGCTACACCTTC
NA TRBD1 TRBJ2-1 15 TRBV6-4 CASSDSGQGINEQFF TGTGCCAGCAGTGACTCAGGACAGGGGATAAATGAGCAGTTCTTC
NA NA TRBJ1-2 13 TRBV28 CASSLVGFYGYTF TGTGCCAGCAGTTTAGTGGGTTTCTATGGCTACACCTTC
NA NA TRBJ1-3 16 TRBV5-1 CASSLATGIAGNTIYF TGCGCCAGCAGCTTGGCCACAGGGATCGCTGGAAACACCATATATTTT
NA TRBD1 TRBJ1-2 15 TRBV5-4 CASSPEDRGVYGYTF TGTGCCAGCAGCCCGGAGGACAGGGGCGTCTATGGCTACACCTTC
NA NA TRBJ1-3 17 TRBV6-1 CASSEAYGGISGNTIYF TGTGCCAGCAGTGAAGCTTACGGCGGAATCTCTGGAAACACCATATATTTT
once TRBD1 TRBJ2-7 14 TRBV29-1 CSVEIVQGAYEQYF TGCAGCGTGGAAATTGTACAGGGGGCCTACGAGCAGTACTTC
NA NA TRBJ1-1 16 TRBV12-5 CASGLYTPPGNTEAFF TGTGCTAGTGGTTTGTATACACCCCCCGGAAATACTGAAGCTTTCTTT
NA NA TRBJ2-3 15 TRBV7-2 CASSLVAGSTDTQYF TGTGCCAGCAGCTTAGTTGCAGGAAGCACAGATACGCAGTATTTT
NA NA TRBJ2-7 12 TRBV9 CASSKTGGEQYF TGTGCCAGCAGCAAGACAGGCGGGGAGCAGTACTTC
NA NA TRBJ1-6 15 TRBV6-5 CASSHLTAADSPLHF TGTGCCAGCAGTCATTTGACCGCGGCGGATTCACCCCTCCACTTT
once NA TRBJ1-5 14 TRBV5-8 CASTLVGGGQPQHF TGTGCCAGCACCCTGGTTGGAGGAGGGCAGCCCCAGCATTTT
NA TRBD2 TRBJ2-3 15 TRBV9 CASSVEGTSASTQYF TGTGCCAGCAGCGTAGAGGGGACTAGTGCATCCACGCAGTATTTT
NA NA TRBJ1-4 14 TRBV27 CASSSFRWNEKLFF TGTGCCAGCAGTTCTTTCAGGTGGAATGAAAAACTGTTTTTT
NA NA TRBJ2-3 16 TRBV9 CASSARLNPSTDTQYF TGTGCCAGCAGCGCGCGACTGAACCCTAGCACAGATACGCAGTATTTT
NA NA TRBJ1-6 14 TRBV19 CASSQRGSDSPLHF TGTGCCAGTAGCCAGAGGGGTTCCGATTCACCCCTCCACTTT
NA TRBD1 TRBJ2-1 15 TRBV4-1 CASSPEGQGSDEQFF TGCGCCAGCAGCCCAGAGGGACAGGGGAGCGATGAGCAGTTCTTC
NA TRBD1 TRBJ2-7 15 TRBV18 CASSPFRQGTYEQYF TGTGCCAGCTCACCATTCCGACAGGGGACCTACGAGCAGTACTTC
NA NA TRBJ1-2 15 TRBV5-4 CASSLGGGRGYGYTF TGTGCCAGCAGCTTGGGCGGGGGGCGAGGCTATGGCTACACCTTC
NA TRBD1 TRBJ1-4 15 TRBV7-9 CASSPGQATNEKLFF TGTGCCAGCAGCCCCGGACAGGCAACTAATGAAAAACTGTTTTTT
NA NA TRBJ2-6 13 TRBV2 CASQLSGANVLTF TGTGCCAGCCAATTGTCTGGGGCCAACGTCCTGACTTTC
NA NA TRBJ2-4 12 TRBV28 CASTPRGDIQYF TGTGCCAGCACGCCCAGGGGGGACATTCAGTACTTC
NA NA TRBJ2-2 14 TRBV27 CASSFRSNTGELFF TGTGCCAGCAGTTTCAGGTCTAACACCGGGGAGCTGTTTTTT
NA TRBD1 TRBJ1-2 14 TRBV28 CASSRIDRDYGYTF TGTGCCAGCAGTCGAATAGACAGGGACTATGGCTACACCTTC
NA NA TRBJ1-3 15 TRBV7-2 CASSVYESPGNTIYF TGTGCCAGCAGTGTCTATGAGTCCCCTGGAAACACCATATATTTT
NA NA TRBJ1-4 15 TRBV27 CASSFYRDRGEKLFF TGTGCCAGCAGTTTCTACAGGGACCGAGGTGAAAAACTGTTTTTT
NA NA TRBJ1-1 13 TRBV7-9 CASSFNRDTEAFF TGTGCCAGCAGCTTCAACCGCGACACTGAAGCTTTCTTT
NA TRBD2 TRBJ2-3 17 TRBV28 CASSFWTSGRITDTQYF TGTGCCAGCAGTTTTTGGACTAGCGGGAGGATCACAGATACGCAGTATTTT
NA TRBD2 TRBJ2-1 16 TRBV19 CASTNRLAGGPNEQFF TGTGCCAGTACTAACCGACTAGCGGGAGGGCCAAATGAGCAGTTCTTC
NA TRBD1 TRBJ2-7 13 TRBV30 CAWDRQGVYEQYF TGTGCCTGGGATAGACAGGGGGTGTACGAGCAGTACTTC